The rows below give T cell receptor beta chains drawn from one sample of a study of T cell clones after liver transplantation. Some clones are missing from TCRdb's copy, which holds only in-frame ones; the method was immunoSEQ multiplex PCR. The table lists about 51,000 clones, 86% of them singletons. Sequences were derived from CD8+ T cells from blood, sampled 12 months after liver transplant. The source of these receptors is a human patient who received a liver transplant. The T cells may partly be graft donor cells. The CDR3 runs from the conserved cysteine through the conserved F or W. Fields, in order: clone size, D gene, J gene, V gene, CDR3 length, CDR3 protein, CDR3 DNA. D genes are given only for firm matches. Clone size is not always given. Where it is, it says once, few, many or a class for expanded clones.

. | . | TRBJ1-5 | TRBV6-1 | 13 | CASSSEFNQPQHF | TGTGCCAGCAGTTCTGAGTTCAATCAGCCCCAGCATTTT
. | TRBD1 | TRBJ1-5 | TRBV5-5 | 15 | CASSWTGGVNQPQHF | TGTGCCAGCAGCTGGACAGGGGGTGTTAATCAGCCCCAGCATTTT
. | . | TRBJ1-3 | TRBV9 | 15 | CASSAQTNSGNTIYF | TGTGCCAGCAGCGCCCAGACCAACTCTGGAAACACCATATATTTT
. | . | TRBJ1-1 | TRBV13 | 15 | CASSRGEAVNTEAFF | TGTGCCAGCAGCCGAGGGGAGGCTGTGAACACTGAAGCTTTCTTT
. | TRBD2 | TRBJ2-7 | TRBV7-9 | 13 | CASSLVWGGEQYF | TGTGCCAGCAGCTTAGTCTGGGGGGGCGAGCAGTACTTC
. | . | TRBJ2-1 | TRBV19 | 11 | CASSTSNEQFF | TGTGCCAGTAGTACAAGCAATGAGCAGTTCTTC
few | TRBD1 | TRBJ1-4 | TRBV7-9 | 13 | CASSAGGALVMFF | TGTGCCAGCAGCGCAGGGGGCGCATTGGTTATGTTTTTT
. | . | TRBJ2-6 | TRBV4-3 | 17 | CASSQGAGISGANVLTF | TGCGCCAGCAGCCAAGGGGCGGGGATCTCTGGGGCCAACGTCCTGACTTTC
. | . | TRBJ1-3 | TRBV5-1 | 13 | CASSLDSGNTIYF | TGCGCCAGCAGCTTGGACTCTGGAAACACCATATATTTT
. | . | TRBJ1-5 | TRBV27 | 18 | CASSPNRDNLGGNQPQHF | TGTGCCAGCAGTCCAAATCGGGACAACTTAGGAGGCAATCAGCCCCAGCATTTT
once | . | TRBJ2-1 | TRBV10-1 | 13 | CASSETTAGEQFF | TGCGCCAGCAGTGAGACGACCGCGGGTGAGCAGTTCTTC
. | TRBD1 | TRBJ1-2 | TRBV13 | 14 | CASSPQGTNYGYTF | TGTGCCAGCAGCCCACAGGGGACCAACTATGGCTACACCTTC
. | . | TRBJ1-1 | TRBV2 | 10 | CASRGGGAFF | TGTGCCAGCAGAGGGGGTGGAGCTTTCTTT
. | TRBD1 | TRBJ2-7 | TRBV28 | 15 | CASSSTGVLPYEQYF | TGTGCCAGCAGTTCGACAGGGGTCCTCCCTTACGAGCAGTACTTC
. | . | TRBJ1-2 | TRBV27 | 13 | CASIGPDAVGYTF | TGTGCCAGCATCGGTCCTGACGCGGTTGGCTACACCTTC
once | . | TRBJ1-4 | TRBV7-9 | 17 | CASSTEIRGEGKEKLFF | TGTGCCAGCAGCACGGAGATTAGGGGTGAAGGCAAAGAAAAACTGTTTTTT
. | . | TRBJ2-1 | TRBV4-1 | 14 | CASSQVRAYNEQFF | TGCGCCAGCAGCCAAGTAAGAGCCTACAATGAGCAGTTCTTC
. | . | TRBJ1-2 | TRBV7-6 | 13 | CASSPGGGYGYTF | TGTGCCAGCAGCCCGGGGGGGGGCTATGGCTACACCTTC
. | . | TRBJ2-1 | TRBV9 | 14 | CASSVVGSYNEQFF | TGTGCCAGCAGCGTAGTGGGTTCCTACAATGAGCAGTTCTTC
few | . | TRBJ2-5 | TRBV5-6 | 14 | CASSLAAGKKTQYF | TGTGCCAGCAGCTTGGCGGCAGGAAAGAAGACCCAGTACTTC
once | . | TRBJ1-1 | TRBV11-2 | 18 | CASSSNTGFRYGNTEAFF | TGTGCCAGCAGCTCCAATACAGGGTTCAGATACGGGAACACTGAAGCTTTCTTT
. | TRBD2 | TRBJ2-3 | TRBV2 | 17 | CASRLFRAGGPTDTQYF | TGTGCCAGCCGACTCTTTAGAGCGGGAGGGCCCACAGATACGCAGTATTTT